The TCR beta chain described here comes from a study of control samples from healthy donors and cancer patients. Sequencing was performed with immunoSEQ multiplex PCR; in TCRdb, only in-frame clones are kept and a portion is missing. The repertoire holds 200,000 to 250,000 clones, with about 95% as singletons. Germline CDR1 is WNHNN and CDR2 is SYGVQD (reference sequence). Trimming at V came to 2 bases and at J to 3 bases, leaving 2 bases not matched to a gene. The CDR3 is 14 amino acids. The sample comprised blood. The source is a man aged 50-59 years in good health. The chain joins TRBV10-1 to TRBJ2-3; 7 positions agree with TRBD2. The CDR3 loop reads CASSEGGDTDTQYF. Written as DNA, the CDR3 is TGCGCCAGCAGTGAGGGGGGGGATACAGATACGCAGTATTTT.